This T cell receptor beta chain was sequenced during a study of PD-1 blockade in mismatch repair-deficient tumors. J lost 7 bases, V lost 4 bases, and 8 bases had no gene match. Germline V gene lookup returns CDR1 SGHRS and CDR2 YFSETQ. CDR3 length: 14 residues. This clone was detected a few times. Produced via immunoSEQ multiplex PCR; TCRdb's table is partial and in-frame only. The sample consists of some 15,000 clones, approximately 84% of them appearing once. Source: PBMCs, taken about 22 weeks after starting pembrolizumab. The chain recombines TRBV5-1 with TRBJ2-7; TRBD1 aligns across 10 bases. The sequence came from an adult with mismatch repair-deficient cancer. The DNA of the CDR3 is TGCGCCAGCAGCCTCGGGACAGGGGTTGGGGAGCAGTACTTC. It encodes CASSLGTGVGEQYF.